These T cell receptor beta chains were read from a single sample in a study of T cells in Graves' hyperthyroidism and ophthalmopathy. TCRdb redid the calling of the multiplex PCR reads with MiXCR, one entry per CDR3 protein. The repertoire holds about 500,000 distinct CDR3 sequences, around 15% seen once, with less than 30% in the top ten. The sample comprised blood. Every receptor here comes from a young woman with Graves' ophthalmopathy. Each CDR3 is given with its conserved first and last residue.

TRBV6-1 CASSPSGTPNTEAFF
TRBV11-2 CASSVYRGLSETQYF
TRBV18 CASSRGTSGILSSYNEQFF
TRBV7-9 CASRSSSAYEQYF
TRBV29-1 CSVEDGRAGELFF
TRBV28 CASSLWGGGANDYEQYF
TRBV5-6 CASSLGTAAANEKLFF
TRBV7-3 CASSLGGTGEPFF
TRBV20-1 CSASQSGGGSELAFF
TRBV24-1 CATGETGENTGELFF
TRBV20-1 CSAPTGNTEAFF
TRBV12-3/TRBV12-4 CASTRTDTQYF
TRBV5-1 CASSFGTPDTGELFF
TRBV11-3 CASSQGGRDDAFF
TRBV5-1 CASSLRGTSGPYEQYF
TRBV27 CASSDQGNEQFF
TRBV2 CASRRILLSPYNEQFF
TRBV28 CASSPPYTYEQYF
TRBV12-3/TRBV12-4 CASSRELAVYNEQFF
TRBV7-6 CASSLTGDDQPQHF
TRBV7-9 CASSTPAGGYEQYF
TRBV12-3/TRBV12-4 CASSVWGGQPQHF
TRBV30 CAWSVYRLTEQFF
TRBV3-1 CASREMTGGNSPLHF
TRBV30 CAWKLAGWGYTF
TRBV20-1 CSARDPIGVPSTDTQYF
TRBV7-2 CASSPRGGWTGELFF
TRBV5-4 CASSLQGQGYGYTF
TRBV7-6 CASSLELADTPDTQYF
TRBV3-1 CASSPLTNYGYTF
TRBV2 CASNPTGIDGYTF
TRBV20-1 CSASETGTSGSSEQFF
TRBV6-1 CASRDGLINSPLHF
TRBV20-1 CSARDTRDLPNTGELFF
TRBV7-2 CASSLRLEGQTQYF
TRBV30 CAWASFWETQYF
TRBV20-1 CSARDPSAGGENNEQFF
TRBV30 CAWGGQGTEKLFF
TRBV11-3 CASSLTTSGSNEQYF
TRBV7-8 CASSLLRSGYTF
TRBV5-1 CASSSGLAISDTQYF
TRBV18 CASSRSDAANEKLFF
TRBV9 CASSVDSSTDTQYF
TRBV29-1 CSVEEKLGGGRRNEQFF
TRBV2 CASRSTASTDTQYF
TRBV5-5 CASSLMGSYEQYF
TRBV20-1 CSADPSLAGGYEQYF
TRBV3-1 CASSQTTANTEAFF